This paragraph reports one T cell receptor (beta chain). Its antigen remains undetermined. Per-base qualities were not stored, and no clone one base away is much larger. The CDR3, from cysteine to phenylalanine, totals 15 residues. Kept here is only the CDR3 DNA, which spans 45 bases and is read in frame from base 1. CDR1 is given as SGHAT and CDR2 as FQNNGV, both from the germline V gene. Trimming removed 4 bases from V and 3 bases from J, leaving 15 bases between the germline ends. The sample is drawn from a study of CD8+ T cells in alopecia areata (dated by TCRdb to the late 2010s). Study-wide context: Treated patients were enrolled in an open-label pilot trial of oral tofacitinib, 5 to 10 mg twice daily, for moderate-to-severe alopecia areata. Scalp tissue and sorted CD4+ and CD8+ peripheral blood T cells from patchy and totalis/universalis alopecia areata patients and from healthy controls were covered by human TCRbeta sequencing. Clonality in the scalp was compared among normal scalp (n=4), patchy alopecia areata scalp (n=8), and alopecia totalis/universalis scalp (n=8). The RNA source kit depended on sample type: the PAXgene miRNA kit for fixed scalp, the miRNeasy kit for PBMCs, and the RNeasy kit for mouse skin. High-throughput TCRbeta sequencing was used to examine T cell clonal expansion in alopecia areata in both the C3H/HeJ mouse model and human patients. immunoSEQ multiplex PCR using 35 Vbeta forward primers and 13 Jbeta reverse primers was used to amplify TCRbeta CDR3 regions. Patients on tofacitinib were biopsied at baseline and after 4 and 24 weeks of treatment, and several of the patients also had a later scalp biopsy. For the treated patients, the SALT score, which quantifies what percentage of scalp surface area is affected, served as the measure of disease severity. Patients received tofacitinib for 6 to 18 months and were then followed off drug for 6 months to check for delayed response and recurrence.

In the paper's terms, the treatment or condition label means: oral pan-JAK inhibitor, 5-10 mg twice daily. Peripheral blood and lesional scalp punch biopsies were obtained from patients with alopecia areata. PBMCs were separated by density centrifugation and stained for CD3, CD4 and CD8, after which CD4+ and CD8+ T cells were sorted on a FACSAria. What the authors observed across the whole study: Resident alphabeta T cells in normal human skin are also sequenced, complicating scalp TCR repertoire analysis, unlike mouse skin dominated by gammadelta T cells. During tofacitinib treatment, many expanded lesional clones remained in scalp and blood, and this persistence may partly explain relapse after treatment is stopped. Higher clonality and more expanded CD8+ clones were observed in lesional scalp than in normal scalp, particularly in alopecia totalis/universalis, a finding suggestive of antigenic drive. TCR sequences shared between patients were less clear than in mice, possibly partly because of HLA diversity in the patient population. Scalp clonality and the number of expanded CD8+ clones among the top 100 scalp clones were significantly decreased by tofacitinib. Because the treated cohort was small and had just a single nonresponder, larger studies are needed to establish links between baseline CD8+ expansion and response.

The protocol used for the library was the immunoSEQ multiplex PCR assay. For TCR sequencing, RNA was extracted from every sample and reverse transcribed into cDNA to serve as template. SuperScript III was used to make first-strand cDNA, primed with a 2:1 mix of oligo-dT and random hexamers. A synthetic immune receptor repertoire was used to assess amplification bias, and residual bias was removed computationally. Under the source paper's analysis protocol: Raw reads were preprocessed for error removal, and CDR3 was defined according to IMGT conventions as running from the conserved cysteine to phenylalanine. Clonality was computed by normalizing Shannon entropy by log2 of the number of productive unique TCRs and subtracting the result from 1. Scalp TCRbeta sequences were cross-referenced with sorted blood CD4 and CD8 repertoires so that the CD4 or CD8 identity of scalp clones could be inferred. Entries here come from immuneACCESS through TCRdb and include only in-frame sequences with V and J called. Some clones fail to appear in such tables; in the studies checked, an unresolved V gene covers under half of the shortfall, and the cause of the remainder is unknown. The V and J calls and clone size were taken over from that table, and D and trimming were inferred from the DNA. For this sample there are a few hundred thousand clones; 43% appear just once. Roughly 2.8% of the sample comes from the top ten.

This TCR was sampled from a human donor with alopecia areata. The rearranged chain carries TRBV11-2 and TRBJ1-1; perhaps TRBD1 is the D gene, with 6 bases matching. This specimen was CD4+ T cells sorted from blood, taken at approximately week 36, from a patient treated with tofacitinib. The bases read TGTGCCAGCAGCTCAGACAGGACCAGGGACACTGAAGCTTTCTTT. Translated, this gives CASSSDRTRDTEAFF. With the portions outside the CDR3 filled from the reference TRBV11-2 and TRBJ1-1 genes, the complete variable region becomes EAGVAQSPRYKIIEKRQSVAFWCNPISGHATLYWYQQILGQGPKLLIQFQNNGVVDDSQLPKDRFSAERLKGVDSTLKIQPAKLEDSAVYLCASSSDRTRDTEAFFGQGTRLTVV.